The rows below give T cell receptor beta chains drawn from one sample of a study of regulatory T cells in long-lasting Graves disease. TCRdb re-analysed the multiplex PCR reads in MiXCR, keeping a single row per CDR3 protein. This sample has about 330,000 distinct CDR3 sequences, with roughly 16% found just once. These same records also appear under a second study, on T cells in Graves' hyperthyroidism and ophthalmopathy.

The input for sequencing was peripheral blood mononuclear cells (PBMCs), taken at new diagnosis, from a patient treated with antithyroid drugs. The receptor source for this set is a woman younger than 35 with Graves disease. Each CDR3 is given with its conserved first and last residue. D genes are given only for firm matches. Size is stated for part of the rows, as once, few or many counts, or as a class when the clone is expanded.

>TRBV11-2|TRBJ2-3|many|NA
TGTGCCAGCAGCCAGAACGAGGATACGCAGTATTTT
CASSQNEDTQYF
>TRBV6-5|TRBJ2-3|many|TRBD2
TGTGCCAGCAGTTTAGCGGGAGGGACCGGGGATACGCAGTATTTT
CASSLAGGTGDTQYF
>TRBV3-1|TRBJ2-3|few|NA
TGTGCCAGCAGCCCCGGCGTGGGGTCAGATACGCAGTATTTT
CASSPGVGSDTQYF
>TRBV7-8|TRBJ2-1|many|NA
TGTGCCAGCAGCTTAGGTCGGACACGGTCATACAATGAGCAGTTCTTC
CASSLGRTRSYNEQFF
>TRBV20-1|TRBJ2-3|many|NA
TGCAGTGCTAGAGGGGGCCCCGGGGGATTGTCGACAGATACGCAGTATTTT
CSARGGPGGLSTDTQYF
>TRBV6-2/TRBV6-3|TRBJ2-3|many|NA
TGTGCCAGCAGTGTTAAAGGCGGGGATAGCACAGATACGCAGTATTTT
CASSVKGGDSTDTQYF
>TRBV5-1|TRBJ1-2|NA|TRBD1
TGCGCCAGCAGCTTGTTTCCAGGGGGTTATGGCTACACCTTC
CASSLFPGGYGYTF
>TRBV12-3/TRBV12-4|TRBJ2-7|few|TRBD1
TGTGCCAGCAGTGGGACAGGATACTCCTACGAGCAGTACTTC
CASSGTGYSYEQYF
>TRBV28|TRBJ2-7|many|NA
TGTGCCAGCAGTTTCGGGCAGGCCTACGAGCAGTACTTC
CASSFGQAYEQYF
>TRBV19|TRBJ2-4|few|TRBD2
TGTGCCAGTAGTCCTCGGTCTAGCGGGATCGAAGGGGTCAAAAACATTCAGTACTTC
CASSPRSSGIEGVKNIQYF
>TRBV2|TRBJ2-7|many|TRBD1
TGTGCCAGCAGCCTAGACAGGGGCTGCGAGCAGTACTTC
CASSLDRGCEQYF
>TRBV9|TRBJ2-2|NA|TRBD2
TGTGCCAGCAGCCCCGGGACTAGTCCCACCGGGGAGCTGTTTTTT
CASSPGTSPTGELFF
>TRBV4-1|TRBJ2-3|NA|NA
TGCGCCAGCAGCCAAGTTGGCCCTAAAAGCACAGATACGCAGTATTTT
CASSQVGPKSTDTQYF
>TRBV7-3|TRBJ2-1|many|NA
TGTGCCAGCAGCTGGGGTGACAGTAACAATGAGCAGTTCTTC
CASSWGDSNNEQFF
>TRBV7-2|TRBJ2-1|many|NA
TGTGCCAGCAGCCTTGGCAGGGCGGTTTACAATGAGCAGTTCTTC
CASSLGRAVYNEQFF
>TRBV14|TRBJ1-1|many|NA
TGTGCCAGCAGCCAAGTCGCGGGGGGCACTGAAGCTTTCTTT
CASSQVAGGTEAFF
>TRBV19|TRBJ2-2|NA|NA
TGTGCCAGTAGTATCTTTGAGGGTGCCGGGGAGCTGTTTTTT
CASSIFEGAGELFF
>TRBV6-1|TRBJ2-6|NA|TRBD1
TGTGCCAGCAGTAAAGAAAAGGGACAGGGTACTCTTGGGGCCAACGTCCTGACTTTC
CASSKEKGQGTLGANVLTF
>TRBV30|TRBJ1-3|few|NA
TGTGCCTGGAGTGTTTTAGGGAGTAATCGAGTTCGGGTTGCAAACACCATATATTTT
CAWSVLGSNRVRVANTIYF
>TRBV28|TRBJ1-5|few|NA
TGTGCCAGCAGATCAGACACGATTCCGGGTCAGCCCCAGCATTTT
CASRSDTIPGQPQHF
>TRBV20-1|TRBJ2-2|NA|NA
TGCAGTGCTCGAACGCTCTCCAACACCGGGGAGCTGTTTTTT
CSARTLSNTGELFF
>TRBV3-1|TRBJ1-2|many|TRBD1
TGTGCCAGCAGCCAAGGACAGGGACGGGAAGGCTACACCTTC
CASSQGQGREGYTF
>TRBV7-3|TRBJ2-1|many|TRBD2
TGTGCCAGCAGCTTAAGGGGGGGACTGGGCTACAATGAGCAGTTCTTC
CASSLRGGLGYNEQFF
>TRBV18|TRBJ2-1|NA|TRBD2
TGTGCCAGCTCATTGAGTTGGCGGGAGTCGGATGAGCAGTTCTTC
CASSLSWRESDEQFF
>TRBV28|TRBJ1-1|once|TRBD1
TGTGCCAGCAGTTTCACCGGGACAGGGAAACTGAACACTGAAGCTTTCTTT
CASSFTGTGKLNTEAFF
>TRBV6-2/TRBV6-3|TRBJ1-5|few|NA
TGTGCCAGCAGTTCGCTACAGGGCCATCAGCCCCAGCATTTT
CASSSLQGHQPQHF
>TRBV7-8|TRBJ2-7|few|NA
TGTGCCAGCAGCTTACCGGGGGTAAACTACGAGCAGTACTTC
CASSLPGVNYEQYF
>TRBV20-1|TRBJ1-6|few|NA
TGCAGTGCTTTCAGGGGCACTGATAATTCACCCCTCCACTTT
CSAFRGTDNSPLHF
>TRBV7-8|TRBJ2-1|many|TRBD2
TGTGCCAGCAGCTTAGGTCTCCGGGGGGGCTCTAATGAGCAGTTCTTC
CASSLGLRGGSNEQFF
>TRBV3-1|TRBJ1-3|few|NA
TGTGCCAGCAGCCATGTTCGAAGTCCGGCCGGCTCTGGAAACACCATATATTTT
CASSHVRSPAGSGNTIYF
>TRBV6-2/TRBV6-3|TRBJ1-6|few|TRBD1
TGTGCCAGCAGTGACCCGGGACAGGGTAATTCACCCCTCCACTTT
CASSDPGQGNSPLHF
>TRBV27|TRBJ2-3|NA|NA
TGTACCAGCAGTTTATCGCGACCTAGCACAGATACGCAGTATTTT
CTSSLSRPSTDTQYF
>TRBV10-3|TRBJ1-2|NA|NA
TGTGCCATCACCCGGGACTTGGGCTATGGCTACACCTTC
CAITRDLGYGYTF
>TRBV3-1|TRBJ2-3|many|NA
TGTGCCAGCAGCCAATGTTGCGCAGGTAGCACAGATACGCAGTATTTT
CASSQCCAGSTDTQYF
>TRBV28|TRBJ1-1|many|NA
TGTGCCAGCAGCTTGGTAGCGGACACTGAAGCTTTCTTT
CASSLVADTEAFF
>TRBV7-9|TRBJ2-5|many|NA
TGTGCCAGCAGCTTAGTAGAGCTGGGGGGAGAGACCCAGTACTTC
CASSLVELGGETQYF
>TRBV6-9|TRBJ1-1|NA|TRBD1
TGTGCCAGCAGTTACGGGGGGACAGTCGAAAGGAACACTGAAGCTTTCTTT
CASSYGGTVERNTEAFF
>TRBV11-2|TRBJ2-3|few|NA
TGTGCCAGCAGCTTGGAGGTGGGCACAGATACGCAGTATTTT
CASSLEVGTDTQYF
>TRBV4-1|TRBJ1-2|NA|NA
TGCGCCAGCAGCCAGGGGACGCGGTCGTCTAACTATGGCTACACCTTC
CASSQGTRSSNYGYTF
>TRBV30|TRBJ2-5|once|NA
TGTGCTTGGGGGCAAGGGACCCAGTACTTC
CAWGQGTQYF
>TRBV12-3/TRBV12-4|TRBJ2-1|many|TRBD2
TGTGCCAGCAGCCCCCAGCGGGGGGAATACAATGAGCAGTTCTTC
CASSPQRGEYNEQFF
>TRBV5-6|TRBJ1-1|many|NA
TGTGCCAGCAGTCAGCTGACGGGGAACACTGAAGCTTTCTTT
CASSQLTGNTEAFF
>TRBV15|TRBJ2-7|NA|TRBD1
TGTGCCACCAGCATAGGACGGACAGGGGGCGGCTACGAGCAGTACTTC
CATSIGRTGGGYEQYF
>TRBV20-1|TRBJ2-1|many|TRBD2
TGCAGTGCTAGGGGCCTTACTAGCGCCACCTACAATGAGCAGTTCTTC
CSARGLTSATYNEQFF
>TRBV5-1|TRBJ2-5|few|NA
TGCGCCAGCAGCTCACAGGGGGGGGGAGAGACCCAGTACTTC
CASSSQGGGETQYF
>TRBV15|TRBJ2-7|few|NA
TGTGCCACCAGCGATGGGGCTGTAGCGGTAAGCTCCTACGAGCAGTACTTC
CATSDGAVAVSSYEQYF
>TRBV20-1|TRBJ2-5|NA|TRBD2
TGCAGTGCTAGGGGGACTAGCGGGGTAAATGAGCAGTACTTC
CSARGTSGVNEQYF
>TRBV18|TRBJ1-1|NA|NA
TGTGCCAGCTCACTGTTGGGGGGGGGCACTGAAGCTTTCTTT
CASSLLGGGTEAFF
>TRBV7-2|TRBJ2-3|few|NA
TGTGCCAGCACCTGGGGGCCAAGCACAGATACGCAGTATTTT
CASTWGPSTDTQYF
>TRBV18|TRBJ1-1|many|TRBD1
TGTGCCACCTCTACTCAGGGGGAGAGCACTGAAGCTTTCTTT
CATSTQGESTEAFF
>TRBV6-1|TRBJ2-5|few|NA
TGTGCCAGCAGTACTAGTGAAGAGACCCAGTACTTC
CASSTSEETQYF
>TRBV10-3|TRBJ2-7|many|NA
TGTGCCATCAGTGAGTCCCCGGTTACCTACGAGCAGTACTTC
CAISESPVTYEQYF
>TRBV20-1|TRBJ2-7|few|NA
TGCAGTGCTAGAGATCTAGGACGCGACTACGAGCAGTACTTC
CSARDLGRDYEQYF
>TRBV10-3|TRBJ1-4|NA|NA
TGTGCCATCAGTGAGTCCATACGTAAGGGATCTGATGAAAAACTGTTTTTT
CAISESIRKGSDEKLFF
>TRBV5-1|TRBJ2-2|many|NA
TGCGCCAGCAGCCCTAGCGCAAACACCGGGGAGCTGTTTTTT
CASSPSANTGELFF
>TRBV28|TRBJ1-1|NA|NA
TGTGCCAGCAGTCCGCCCGGGTCGGGTACTGAAGCTTTCTTT
CASSPPGSGTEAFF
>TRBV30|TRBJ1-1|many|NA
TGTGCCTGGGGGTATGGGGGTACTGAAGCTTTCTTT
CAWGYGGTEAFF
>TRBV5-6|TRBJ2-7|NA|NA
TGTGCCAGCAGCTCACCGACGGTCTCCTACGAGCAGTACTTC
CASSSPTVSYEQYF
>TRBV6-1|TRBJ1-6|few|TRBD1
TGTGCCAGCAGCTCGCCTCCGGGCCCCGACCCCAGGGGGTCACCCCTCCACTTT
CASSSPPGPDPRGSPLHF
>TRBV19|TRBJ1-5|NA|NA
TGTGCCAGTAGTATAGATCCTGCCGTCCCGAATCAGCCCCAGCATTTT
CASSIDPAVPNQPQHF